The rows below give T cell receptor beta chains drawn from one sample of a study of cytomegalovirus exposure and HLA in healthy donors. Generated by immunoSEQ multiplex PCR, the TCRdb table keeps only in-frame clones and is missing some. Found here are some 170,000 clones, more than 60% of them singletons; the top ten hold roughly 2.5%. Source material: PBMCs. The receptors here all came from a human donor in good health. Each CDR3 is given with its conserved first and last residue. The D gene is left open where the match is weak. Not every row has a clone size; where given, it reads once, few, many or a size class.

CDR3 protein: CASSLSYEQETQYF
CDR3 DNA: TGTGCCAGCAGCTTAAGTTATGAGCAAGAGACCCAGTACTTC
J gene: TRBJ2-5
D gene: NA
clone size: NA
V gene: TRBV7-8

CDR3 protein: CASSLDYGDEQFF
CDR3 DNA: TGTGCCAGCAGCTTAGATTACGGGGATGAGCAGTTCTTC
J gene: TRBJ2-1
D gene: NA
clone size: NA
V gene: TRBV11-3

CDR3 protein: CASSIGLRYTEAFF
CDR3 DNA: TGTGCCAGTAGTATAGGTCTCAGATACACTGAAGCTTTCTTT
J gene: TRBJ1-1
D gene: NA
clone size: NA
V gene: TRBV19

CDR3 protein: CASSPRTGLDSPLHF
CDR3 DNA: TGTGCCAGCTCACCACGGACAGGGCTGGATTCACCCCTCCACTTT
J gene: TRBJ1-6
D gene: TRBD1
clone size: once
V gene: TRBV18

CDR3 protein: CASSLFTGVYATNEKLFF
CDR3 DNA: TGTGCCAGCAGCTTGTTCACCGGGGTTTACGCAACTAATGAAAAACTGTTTTTT
J gene: TRBJ1-4
D gene: NA
clone size: once
V gene: TRBV5-4

CDR3 protein: CASSLLPPLDPEAFF
CDR3 DNA: TGTGCCAGCAGTTTACTCCCTCCGCTAGACCCCGAAGCTTTCTTT
J gene: TRBJ1-1
D gene: NA
clone size: NA
V gene: TRBV28

CDR3 protein: CASSDLTAGNEKLFF
CDR3 DNA: TGTGCCAGCAGTGACTTGACAGCGGGTAATGAAAAACTGTTTTTT
J gene: TRBJ1-4
D gene: NA
clone size: NA
V gene: TRBV6-1

CDR3 protein: CASSPTPGIANEKLFF
CDR3 DNA: TGTGCCAGCTCGCCGACGCCAGGGATAGCTAATGAAAAACTGTTTTTT
J gene: TRBJ1-4
D gene: NA
clone size: few
V gene: TRBV18

CDR3 protein: CASSLLRIGGTDTQYF
CDR3 DNA: TGTGCCAGCAGTCTGCTCCGGATAGGAGGGACAGATACGCAGTATTTT
J gene: TRBJ2-3
D gene: NA
clone size: NA
V gene: TRBV27

CDR3 protein: CAWSGGQGVDEQYF
CDR3 DNA: TGTGCCTGGAGCGGCGGACAGGGGGTCGACGAGCAGTACTTC
J gene: TRBJ2-7
D gene: TRBD1
clone size: NA
V gene: TRBV30

CDR3 protein: CASSLDGQGGETQYF
CDR3 DNA: TGCGCCAGCAGCTTAGACGGTCAGGGGGGAGAGACCCAGTACTTC
J gene: TRBJ2-5
D gene: NA
clone size: NA
V gene: TRBV5-1

CDR3 protein: CASSQGKYSYEQYF
CDR3 DNA: TGTGCCAGCAGTCAGGGGAAATACTCCTACGAGCAGTACTTC
J gene: TRBJ2-7
D gene: NA
clone size: few
V gene: TRBV6-1

CDR3 protein: CASSPQPSGGQETQYF
CDR3 DNA: TGCGCCAGCAGCCCGCAACCTAGCGGGGGACAAGAGACCCAGTACTTC
J gene: TRBJ2-5
D gene: TRBD2
clone size: NA
V gene: TRBV5-1

CDR3 protein: CASSLVTGARNSPLHF
CDR3 DNA: TGTGCCAGCAGCTTGGTAACAGGGGCACGGAATTCACCCCTCCACTTT
J gene: TRBJ1-6
D gene: TRBD1
clone size: NA
V gene: TRBV5-6

CDR3 protein: CASSSRGGRNEQFF
CDR3 DNA: TGTGCCAGCAGTTCGCGGGGGGGTCGTAATGAGCAGTTCTTC
J gene: TRBJ2-1
D gene: TRBD2
clone size: NA
V gene: TRBV27

CDR3 protein: CASSDFRGQDATDTQYF
CDR3 DNA: TGTGCCAGCAGTGATTTCCGAGGGCAGGACGCCACAGATACGCAGTATTTT
J gene: TRBJ2-3
D gene: NA
clone size: NA
V gene: TRBV6-1

CDR3 protein: CASSVSSGTGRLSNTEAFF
CDR3 DNA: TGTGCCAGCAGCGTAAGTTCCGGGACAGGCCGCCTAAGTAATACTGAAGCTTTCTTT
J gene: TRBJ1-1
D gene: TRBD1
clone size: few
V gene: TRBV9

CDR3 protein: CASSTPPGQGAREQYF
CDR3 DNA: TGTGCCAGCAGCACTCCACCGGGACAGGGGGCGCGGGAGCAGTACTTC
J gene: TRBJ2-5
D gene: TRBD1
clone size: few
V gene: TRBV7-9